The 32 T cell receptor beta chains in this list originate from one sample, sequenced in a study of blood T cell repertoires in COVID-19. Data came from immunoSEQ multiplex PCR; TCRdb stores just in-frame clones and leaves some out. The data show tens of thousands of clones, approximately 82% seen once. Source material: peripheral blood. These receptors originate from a man aged 50 to 60 with active or convalescent COVID-19.

J is TRBJ2-3 and V is TRBV5-5; 7 nucleotides align to TRBD2. In germline, CDR1 is SGHKS, CDR2 YYEKEE (reference sequence). The CDR3 loop spans 14 amino acids. After removal of 1 base from V and 4 bases from J, the junction contained 3 bases not matched to a gene. CDR3 coding DNA: TGTGCCAGCAGCTTGAGCGGGGCCCCAGATACGCAGTATTTT. Amino acids: CASSLSGAPDTQYF.

The chain joins TRBV9 to TRBJ1-2; D unresolved. Trimming stripped 0 bases from V and 4 bases from J, with 19 bases between. The CDR3 length is 17 residues. Germline CDR1 is SGDLS and CDR2 is YYNGEE. Here the CDR3 DNA reads TGTGCCAGCAGCGTAGACCCCCTAATTAAGGTAGCCTATGGCTACACCTTC. Translated, it gives CASSVDPLIKVAYGYTF.

V and J are TRBV5-1 and TRBJ1-4, with a possible D match to TRBD1 (5 bases). With 0 bases removed from V and 5 bases from J, the gap between germline ends came to 11 bases. This CDR3 has 15 amino acids. Germline CDR1 and CDR2: SGHRS and YFSETQ. Written as DNA, the CDR3 is TGCGCCAGCAGCTTGGCCCTGGAGGGGAATGAAAAACTGTTTTTT. Translating gives CASSLALEGNEKLFF. Complete variable domain (other parts from reference TRBV5-1 and TRBJ1-4): KAGVTQTPRYLIKTRGQQVTLSCSPISGHRSVSWYQQTPGQGLQFLFEYFSETQRNKGNFPGRFSGRQFSNSRSEMNVSTLELGDSALYLCASSLALEGNEKLFFGSGTQLSVL.

The chain combines TRBV6-6 with TRBJ1-4; D is undetermined. Trimming stripped 6 bases from V and 8 bases from J, with 10 bases between. The CDR3 length is 12 residues. Per germline, CDR1 MNHNY and CDR2 SVGAGI (reference sequence). CDR3 bases: TGTGCCAGCAGCCTCACGCTAGAAAAACTGTTTTTT. This encodes CASSLTLEKLFF.

The chain carries TRBV7-9 and TRBJ2-1; 13 nucleotides agree with TRBD2. The trim removed 5 bases at V and 3 bases at J, leaving 4 bases unmatched. Germline-derived CDR1 and CDR2 are SEHNR and FQNEAQ (reference sequence). This CDR3 region has 16 residues. CDR3 bases: TGTGCCAGCAGCCTACGACTAGCGGGGGGCTACAATGAGCAGTTCTTC. Protein: CASSLRLAGGYNEQFF.

This clone was observed a single time. The chain carries TRBV11-3 and TRBJ1-1, with D possibly being TRBD1 (6 bases). CDR1 and CDR2 from the germline V gene are SGHNT and YENEEA. This CDR3 has 16 residues. Deletions cut 1 base from V and 1 base from J, with 13 bases between. In nucleotides, the CDR3 is TGTGCCAGCAGCTTAGGAACAGGGACGGAGAACACTGAAGCTTTCTTT. Encoded protein: CASSLGTGTENTEAFF.

The V call is TRBV6-2 or TRBV6-3, the J call TRBJ2-7; 7 nucleotides agree with TRBD1. CDR1 is MNHEY and CDR2 is SVGEGT in the germline V gene. The ends lost 2 bases at V and 1 base at J; junction bases unmatched: 5. There are 15 residues in the CDR3. As DNA, the CDR3 is TGTGCCAGCAGTTACAAGGTACAGGGGTCCTACGAGCAGTACTTC. Translated: CASSYKVQGSYEQYF.

The rearrangement links TRBV19 to TRBJ1-3; the D gene is possibly TRBD1 (6 bases). Trimming took 3 bases from V and 0 from J, leaving 15 bases between them. The CDR3 totals 17 residues. Per the germline V gene, CDR1 is LNHDA and CDR2 is SQIVND (reference sequence). The CDR3 loop is CASSIFGTPSSGNTIYF. The CDR3 DNA sequence: TGTGCCAGTAGTATCTTTGGGACACCAAGCTCTGGAAACACCATATATTTT.

The chain carries TRBV6-2 or TRBV6-3 and TRBJ1-5, with 7 bases fitting TRBD1. V dropped 5 bases and J dropped 7; count of bases not matched to a gene: 11. Germline V gene sequence: CDR1 MNHEY, CDR2 SVGEGT. The CDR3 is 15 residues long. The CDR3 here is CASSGDSKPNQPQHF. CDR3 coding DNA: TGTGCCAGCAGTGGGGACAGTAAACCCAACCAGCCCCAGCATTTT.

The chain couples TRBV2 to TRBJ2-3; D is undetermined. Germline V CDR1 and CDR2: SNHLY, FYNNEI. This CDR3 contains 14 residues. Trimming took 10 bases from V and 2 from J, leaving 16 bases between them. The CDR3 region has the DNA TGTGCCACCGAAAGAGGTTCTTACACAGATACGCAGTATTTT. Its protein is CATERGSYTDTQYF.

The gene calls are TRBV24-1 and TRBJ1-4; D uncertain. With 0 bases removed from V and 10 bases from J, the gap between germline ends came to 5 bases. The CDR3 extends over 12 amino acids. Germline V gives CDR1 KGHDR, CDR2 SFDVKD. The CDR3 nucleotides are TGTGCCACCAGTGATTTGACCAGAAAACTGTTTTTT. Amino acid sequence: CATSDLTRKLFF.

The CDR3 loop reads CASTHRAGGHETQYF. The CDR3 DNA is TGTGCCAGCACCCACCGAGCGGGGGGGCATGAGACCCAGTACTTC. The chain couples TRBV5-6 to TRBJ2-5, with 10 bases fitting TRBD2. This CDR3 is 15 amino acids long. J was trimmed by 5 bases and V by 6 bases; bases with no gene match: 10. Germline loops: CDR1 SGHDT, CDR2 YYEEEE.

The rearrangement uses TRBV29-1 and TRBJ1-1, with D tentatively TRBD1 (5 bases). V lost 7 bases to trimming and J lost 11 bases, with 14 bases between them. The germline V gene has CDR1 SQVTM and CDR2 ANQGSEA. This CDR3 spans 10 amino acids. DNA of the CDR3: TGCAGCGCTCTCGGGGAGGGGGCTTTCTTT. This encodes CSALGEGAFF.

This clone was observed once. The CDR3 loop reads CASSSRLAYNEQFF. In DNA form, the CDR3 reads TGTGCCAGCAGTTCCAGGCTAGCTTACAATGAGCAGTTCTTC. The chain uses TRBV28 and TRBJ2-1, with a tentative D call TRBD2 (5 bases). CDR1 and CDR2 (germline): MDHEN, SYDVKM. The CDR3 spans 14 residues. The V end was cut by 4 bases, the J end by 4 bases, with 11 bases between. The full variable domain, with the rest looked up from reference TRBV28 and TRBJ2-1, is DVKVTQSSRYLVKRTGEKVFLECVQDMDHENMFWYRQDPGLGLRLIYFSYDVKMKEKGDIPEGYSVSREKKERFSLILESASTNQTSMYLCASSSRLAYNEQFFGPGTRLTVL.

The chain joins TRBV4-1 to TRBJ2-3; 11 bases fit TRBD2. This CDR3 region has 19 residues. V lost 0 bases, J lost 2 bases, and 10 bases stayed unmatched. Germline V gives CDR1 MGHRA, CDR2 YSYEKL. CDR3 loop: CASSQDSGTSGGPTDTQYF. The CDR3 DNA reads as TGCGCCAGCAGCCAAGATTCGGGCACTAGCGGGGGCCCCACAGATACGCAGTATTTT.

The J gene is TRBJ1-5, the V gene TRBV2, with TRBD1 as a possible D gene (6 bases). V lost 7 bases to trimming and J lost 4 bases, with 14 bases between them. The CDR3 covers 14 residues. Germline assignment: CDR1 SNHLY and CDR2 FYNNEI. CDR3 sequence: CASKGRGGNQPQHF. DNA of the CDR3: TGTGCCAGCAAGGGCAGGGGTGGAAATCAGCCCCAGCATTTT.

This chain links TRBV11-2 with TRBJ2-7; D is possibly TRBD1 (6 bases). The CDR3 length is 13 residues. V was shortened by 0 bases and J by 3 bases, with 6 bases between the two germline ends. Germline CDR1 reads SGHAT; CDR2 reads FQNNGV. For the CDR3, the DNA is TGTGCCAGCAGCTTAGACAGGGGCTACGAGCAGTACGTC. As protein: CASSLDRGYEQYV.

This sequence joins TRBV10-2 and TRBJ2-3; 7 nucleotides match TRBD2. The CDR3 consists of 14 residues. Germline assignment: CDR1 WSHSY and CDR2 SAAADI. V shed 3 bases, J shed 1 base, and the junction held 1 base outside the gene matches. The CDR3 region has the DNA TGCGCCAGCAGTGAAACTAGCGGCACAGATACGCAGTATTTT. Translated: CASSETSGTDTQYF.

This rearrangement joins TRBV5-4 to TRBJ2-7, with 8 bases lining up with TRBD1. CDR3 length equals 12 residues. V gave up 3 bases and J gave up 6 bases; unmatched junction bases: 2. The germline V gene encodes CDR1 SGHNT and CDR2 YYREEE (reference sequence). The CDR3 DNA is TGTGCCAGCAGCTCGGACAGGGCCGAGCAGTACTTC. This codes for CASSSDRAEQYF. Drawing the rest from reference TRBV5-4 and TRBJ2-7, the complete variable domain is ETGVTQSPTHLIKTRGQQVTLRCSSQSGHNTVSWYQQALGQGPQFIFQYYREEENGRGNFPPRFSGLQFPNYSSELNVNALELDDSALYLCASSSDRAEQYFGPGTRLTVT.

The chain is built from TRBV6-5 and TRBJ2-7, with a weak D call TRBD1 (5 bases). The CDR3 covers 13 residues. Deletions cut 4 bases from V and 1 base from J, with 8 bases between. Per the germline V gene, CDR1 is MNHEY and CDR2 is SVGAGI. CDR3 nucleotide sequence: TGTGCCAGCAGTTCTGCAGGGTCCTACGAGCAGTACGTC. Amino acid sequence: CASSSAGSYEQYV.

This chain joins TRBV27 and TRBJ2-1; a possible D gene is TRBD1 (8 bases). V was shortened by 6 bases and J by 2 bases, with 14 bases between the two germline ends. Germline loops: CDR1 MNHEY, CDR2 SMNVEV (reference sequence). This CDR3 has 15 amino acids. DNA for the CDR3: TGTGCCAGCAGGGGGGGGACAGGAGCCTACAATGAGCAGTTCTTC. Its translation is CASRGGTGAYNEQFF.

This clone was seen more than once but under ten times. The chain combines TRBV7-9 with TRBJ1-2; 7 bases agree with TRBD1. Germline CDR1 reads SEHNR; CDR2 reads FQNEAQ (reference sequence). This CDR3 contains 16 residues. Losses at the gene ends were 6 bases for V and 3 bases for J; bases not matched to a gene: 13. The CDR3 loop reads CASSSGGTGADYGYTF. The CDR3 coding sequence is TGTGCCAGCAGTTCCGGTGGAACAGGGGCGGACTATGGCTACACCTTC.

This clone was picked up a small number of times. The V gene is TRBV11-2, the J gene TRBJ2-5; D perhaps matches TRBD2 (6 bases). Trimming took 4 bases from V and 1 from J, leaving 7 bases between them. The CDR3 consists of 13 residues. Germline assignment: CDR1 SGHAT and CDR2 FQNNGV. This CDR3 reads CASSSSVQETQYF. Here the CDR3 DNA reads TGTGCCAGCAGCTCTAGCGTCCAAGAGACCCAGTACTTC.

J is TRBJ2-3 and V is TRBV10-1, with 7 positions matching TRBD1. This CDR3 has 15 residues. CDR1 and CDR2 (germline): WNHNN, SYGVQD (reference sequence). V lost 2 bases, J lost 6 bases, and 8 bases stayed unmatched. DNA for the CDR3: TGCGCCAGCAGTGAGACAGGGGCACCCACGGATACGCAGTATTTT. As protein: CASSETGAPTDTQYF.

This chain joins TRBV5-5 and TRBJ2-3; D is unresolved. There are 13 residues in the CDR3. The ends were cut back, 1 base at V and 11 bases at J, with 14 bases in the middle. The germline CDR1 and CDR2 sequences are SGHKS and YYEKEE (reference sequence). The CDR3 sequence is CASSLYFTERQYF. For the CDR3, the DNA is TGTGCCAGCAGCTTGTATTTTACAGAAAGGCAGTATTTT.

This clone was seen only once. The rearrangement links TRBV14 to TRBJ2-2; TRBD1 is a possible D gene (6 bases). V lost 4 bases, J lost 4 bases, and 10 bases lay in between. The CDR3 is 14 residues long. Germline CDR1 reads SGHDN; CDR2 reads FVKESK. The CDR3 region is CASSPDSRTGELFF. CDR3 in DNA: TGTGCCAGCAGCCCGGACAGCCGCACCGGGGAGCTGTTTTTT.

The J gene is TRBJ1-5, the V gene TRBV28; 8 nucleotides align to TRBD1. Looked up from germline, CDR1 is MDHEN and CDR2 is SYDVKM. Trimming removed 3 bases from V and 2 bases from J; junction bases left unmatched: 3. The CDR3 has 15 residues. The DNA of the CDR3 is TGTGCCAGCAGTTTCCCGGGACAGGGCAATCAGCCCCAGCATTTT. Residues: CASSFPGQGNQPQHF.

The chain combines TRBV24-1 with TRBJ2-2; the D gene is possibly TRBD2 (5 bases). Germline CDR1 KGHDR, CDR2 SFDVKD. Trimming took 4 bases from V and 4 from J, leaving 9 bases between them. The CDR3 consists of 14 residues. The chain's CDR3 is CATSERVATGELFF. CDR3 in DNA: TGTGCCACCAGTGAGAGGGTAGCCACCGGGGAGCTGTTTTTT.

V usage is TRBV7-9 and J usage is TRBJ2-2; TRBD1 agrees at 7 bases. Germline trimming cut 1 base from V and 3 bases from J; bases unmatched to any gene: 2. Germline V lookup: CDR1 SEHNR, CDR2 FQNEAQ (reference sequence). The CDR3 runs 15 residues. As DNA, the CDR3 is TGTGCCAGCAGCTTAGGGCAGGGGGACACCGGGGAGCTGTTTTTT. This translates into CASSLGQGDTGELFF.

The chain couples TRBV6-6 to TRBJ1-2; D ambiguous. With 0 bases removed from V and 2 bases from J, the gap between germline ends came to 4 bases. This CDR3 is built from 13 residues. In germline, CDR1 is MNHNY, CDR2 SVGAGI (reference sequence). The chain's CDR3 is CASSYSTNYGYTF. CDR3 in DNA: TGTGCCAGCAGTTACTCGACAAACTATGGCTACACCTTC.

The J gene is TRBJ1-1, the V gene TRBV10-3, with TRBD1 matching 9 bases. This CDR3 comprises 15 residues. CDR1 and CDR2 from the germline V gene are ENHRY and SYGVKD. With 8 bases clipped from V and 0 bases from J, the junction kept 7 bases outside the gene matches. The CDR3 sequence: CAIQETGGLNTEAFF. In DNA form, the CDR3 reads TGTGCCATCCAAGAAACAGGGGGCTTGAACACTGAAGCTTTCTTT.

This sequence joins TRBV5-1 and TRBJ2-3; no reliable D call. The germline CDR1 and CDR2 sequences are SGHRS and YFSETQ. Trimming took 1 base from V and 2 from J, leaving 8 bases between them. This CDR3 contains 14 residues. The CDR3 bases are TGCGCCAGCAGCTTGTCTACCCACACAGATACGCAGTATTTT. This gives the protein CASSLSTHTDTQYF.